This T cell receptor beta chain was retrieved from a study of blood T cells in healthy people across ages. Trimming pared 6 bases from V and 0 bases from J, leaving 12 bases between. Per the germline V gene, CDR1 is LNHDA and CDR2 is SQIVND (reference sequence). CDR3 length: 15 residues. It was with a sample-barcoded 5' primer and a J-beta primer mix that a second PCR of roughly 7 to 12 cycles was run. One entry per CDR3 protein results from TCRdb running MiXCR on the 5' RACE reads. The sample includes around 1.5 million distinct CDR3 sequences, about 40% seen only once; the top ten take roughly 7.7%.

This clonotype originated in a woman younger than 35 in good health. The material sequenced was blood. V gene TRBV19 combines with J gene TRBJ2-1; unclear D gene. CDR3 bases: TGTGCCAGTAGCCTACATCCCCTCTCCTACAATGAGCAGTTCTTC. As protein: CASSLHPLSYNEQFF. The whole variable domain, remainder taken from reference TRBV19 and TRBJ2-1, is DGGITQSPKYLFRKEGQNVTLSCEQNLNHDAMYWYRQDPGQGLRLIYYSQIVNDFQKGDIAEGYSVSREKKESFPLTVTSAQKNPTAFYLCASSLHPLSYNEQFFGPGTRLTVL.